These 10 T cell receptor beta chains came from one sample sequenced in a study of blood T cell repertoires in COVID-19. TCRdb keeps only in-frame clones here, not all; method: immunoSEQ multiplex PCR. Of 100,000 or so clones in the sample, roughly nine tenths are singletons; the top ten hold around 16%. The sample comprised peripheral blood. These receptor sequences come from a middle-aged man with acute or convalescent COVID-19.

The chain recombines TRBV5-1 with TRBJ1-5, with 9 bases aligning to TRBD1. CDR3 length: 15 amino acids. With V trimmed by 4 bases and J by 2 bases, 4 bases remained unmatched. Germline CDR1 is SGHRS and CDR2 is YFSETQ. This CDR3 is CASSRGQGGNQPQHF. In DNA, the CDR3 is TGCGCCAGCAGCCGGGGACAGGGCGGCAATCAGCCCCAGCATTTT.

V and J are TRBV7-8 and TRBJ1-2; D unclear. V was trimmed by 5 bases and J by 7 bases, leaving 14 bases between them. This CDR3 is built from 13 residues. Germline CDR1 is SGHVS and CDR2 is FQNEAQ. In nucleotides, the CDR3 is TGTGCCAGCAGCATCACGGGGAATGGTGGCTACACCTTC. Its protein product is CASSITGNGGYTF.

J is TRBJ2-1 and V is TRBV3-1 (or the pseudogene TRBV3-2); 7 bases agree with TRBD2. Trimming cost V 4 bases and J 7 bases; bases outside gene matches: 1. The CDR3 is 12 amino acids. The germline V gene has CDR1 LGHDT and CDR2 YNNKEL (reference sequence). CDR3 loop: CASSPGGNEQFF. Here the CDR3 DNA reads TGTGCCAGCAGCCCCGGGGGGAATGAGCAGTTCTTC.

V is TRBV7-9 and J is TRBJ1-4; 7 bases fit TRBD1. CDR1 SEHNR and CDR2 FQNEAQ come from the germline V gene (reference sequence). This CDR3 region has 14 residues. J was trimmed by 8 bases and V by 5 bases; bases with no gene match: 8. CDR3 amino acids: CASSPTGAREKLFF. CDR3 in DNA: TGTGCCAGCAGCCCCACAGGGGCTAGGGAAAAACTGTTTTTT.

The chain is built from TRBV7-2 and TRBJ2-3; the D gene is possibly TRBD2 (5 bases). Trimming cost V 5 bases and J 2 bases, with 14 bases left between them. In germline, CDR1 is SGHTA, CDR2 FQGNSA. The CDR3 contains 15 residues. The CDR3 region is CASSPGYRPTDTQYF. CDR3 in DNA: TGTGCCAGCAGCCCGGGGTACAGACCCACAGATACGCAGTATTTT.

With respect to this clone: Germline and junction disagree at one end, which may indicate a read error. The rearrangement joins TRBV11-2 to TRBJ1-2, with a possible D match to TRBD1 (5 bases). CDR1 is SGHAT and CDR2 is FQNNGV in the germline V gene. This CDR3 spans 11 amino acids. The CDR3 reads CASSLDRASAF. The CDR3 DNA reads TGTGCCAGCAGCTTAGACAGGGCCAGTGCCTTC.

V is TRBV6-5 and J is TRBJ2-2; 10 bases line up with TRBD1. CDR3 length equals 15 residues. Germline-derived CDR1 and CDR2 are MNHEY and SVGAGI. V shed 7 bases and J 3 bases; nucleotides not matched to a gene: 5. The CDR3 bases are TGTGCCAGCAAGTTTGGGACAGGGGACACCGGGGAGCTGTTTTTT. This sequence encodes CASKFGTGDTGELFF.

V gene TRBV28 combines with J gene TRBJ2-3, with D hard to call. V was clipped by 7 bases and J by 6 bases, with 20 bases between them. This CDR3 spans 15 amino acids. Germline V lookup: CDR1 MDHEN, CDR2 SYDVKM. The CDR3 protein is CASTLTLSHEDTQYF. CDR3 bases: TGTGCCAGCACCCTTACCCTGTCGCACGAGGATACGCAGTATTTT.

This rearrangement joins TRBV30 to TRBJ1-5, with D perhaps TRBD1 (5 bases). Germline assignment: CDR1 GTSNPN and CDR2 SVGIG (reference sequence). The CDR3 runs 16 residues. The V end was cut by 0 bases, the J end by 4 bases, with 16 bases between. The CDR3 loop is CAWSVGSLRGNQPQHF. The CDR3 bases are TGTGCCTGGAGTGTAGGGTCACTAAGGGGAAATCAGCCCCAGCATTTT.

This clone is a singleton in its sample. The V and J genes are TRBV7-9 and TRBJ1-2, with D perhaps TRBD1 (5 bases). V dropped 1 base and J dropped 8 bases, with 17 bases sitting between them. The CDR3 consists of 15 residues. Per the germline V gene, CDR1 is SEHNR and CDR2 is FQNEAQ (reference sequence). The CDR3 protein is CASSLERRANLGYTF. The CDR3 DNA sequence: TGTGCCAGCAGCTTAGAACGCAGGGCAAATCTGGGCTACACCTTC.